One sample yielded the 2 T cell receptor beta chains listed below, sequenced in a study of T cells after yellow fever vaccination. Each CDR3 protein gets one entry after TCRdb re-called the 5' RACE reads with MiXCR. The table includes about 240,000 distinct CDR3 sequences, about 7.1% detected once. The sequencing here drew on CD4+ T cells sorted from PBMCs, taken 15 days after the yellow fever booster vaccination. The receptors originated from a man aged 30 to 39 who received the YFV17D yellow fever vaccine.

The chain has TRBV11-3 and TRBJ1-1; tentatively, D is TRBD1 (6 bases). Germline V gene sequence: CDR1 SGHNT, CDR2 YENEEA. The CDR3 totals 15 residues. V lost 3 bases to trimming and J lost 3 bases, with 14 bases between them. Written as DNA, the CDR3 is TGTGCCAGCAGCTTGGGGGGGGGCCGCGACACTGAAGCTTTCTTT. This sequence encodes CASSLGGGRDTEAFF.

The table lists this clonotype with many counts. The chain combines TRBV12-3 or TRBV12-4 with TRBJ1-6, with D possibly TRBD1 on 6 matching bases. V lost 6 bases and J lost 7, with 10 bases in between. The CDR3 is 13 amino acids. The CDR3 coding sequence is TGTGCCAGCAGGAGGACAGCGAATTCACCCCTCCACTTT. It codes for CASRRTANSPLHF.